This T cell receptor (beta chain) was found in a study of blood T cell repertoires in COVID-19. Turning to the study itself: From T cells, B-cell-depleted T cells, or PBMCs came the material, which was cDNA or gDNA.

In the original workflow: By means of reference gene primer amplification, nucleated cell counts were estimated. The protocol was immunoSEQ multiplex PCR, while the TCRdb copy is restricted to in-frame clones and leaves out a portion. V and J calls and clone size are those listed in that table; D and trimming were worked out from the DNA. Here the sample spans 200,000 to 250,000 clones, approximately 81% being singletons. Specimen: peripheral blood. This clonotype was obtained from a man aged 30-40 years with active or convalescent COVID-19.

CDR3 sequence (DNA): TGTGCCAGCTCACCAAGCGATGAGCAGTTCTTC. As protein: CASSPSDEQFF. This chain connects TRBV18 to TRBJ2-1; D remains unclear. Germline V gene sequence: CDR1 KGHSH, CDR2 LQKENI. The V gene lost 2 bases and the J gene lost 8 bases, with 4 bases spanning the gap. The CDR3 sequence is 11 residues long. Complete variable domain (other parts from reference TRBV18 and TRBJ2-1): NAGVMQNPRHLVRRRGQEARLRCSPMKGHSHVYWYRQLPEEGLKFMVYLQKENIIDESGMPKERFSAEFPKEGPSILRIQQVVRGDSAAYFCASSPSDEQFFGPGTRLTVL.